Below are 14 T cell receptor beta chains sequenced from a single sample in a study of blood T cell repertoires in COVID-19. Profiling relied on immunoSEQ multiplex PCR, and the TCRdb table lists in-frame clones only, not all of them. The sample lists about 96,000 clones, roughly 83% seen once, with roughly 17% in the top ten. Sequencing used peripheral blood. The receptors shown here come from a woman aged 55-69 years with acute or convalescent COVID-19.

The chain joins TRBV28 to TRBJ1-3, with a weak D call TRBD1 (6 bases). Germline V gives CDR1 MDHEN, CDR2 SYDVKM. CDR3 length: 15 residues. Trimming cost V 5 bases and J 8 bases, with 19 bases left between them. CDR3 in amino acids: CASSPMGTLGDTIYF. Here the CDR3 DNA reads TGTGCCAGCAGTCCAATGGGGACATTGGGAGACACCATATATTTT.

V usage is TRBV5-1 and J usage is TRBJ1-5; D possibly corresponds to TRBD1 (5 bases). Germline V gene sequence: CDR1 SGHRS, CDR2 YFSETQ. The CDR3 extends over 17 amino acids. Trimming removed 5 bases from V and 0 bases from J, with 18 bases in between. Written as DNA, the CDR3 is TGCGCCAGCAGATCTAGGGGCAGGCCCTATAGCAATCAGCCCCAGCATTTT. As protein: CASRSRGRPYSNQPQHF.

The chain links TRBV3-1 (or the pseudogene TRBV3-2) to TRBJ2-1; 8 bases are shared with TRBD1. The CDR3 extends over 18 amino acids. The germline V gene has CDR1 LGHDT and CDR2 YNNKEL (reference sequence). J was trimmed by 5 bases and V by 0 bases; bases with no gene match: 12. The CDR3 region has the DNA TGTGCCAGCAGCCAAGATCTTTTGGCCGGACAGGGAGACAATGAGCAGTTCTTC. Translating gives CASSQDLLAGQGDNEQFF.

The V call is TRBV7-9, the J call TRBJ1-1, with 8 bases aligning to TRBD1. Trimming removed 1 base from V and 4 bases from J; junction bases left unmatched: 2. CDR1 SEHNR and CDR2 FQNEAQ come from the germline V gene (reference sequence). This CDR3 comprises 14 residues. Here the CDR3 reads CASSLVTGGTEAFF. CDR3 bases: TGTGCCAGCAGCTTAGTCACAGGGGGCACTGAAGCTTTCTTT.

This chain joins TRBV5-5 and TRBJ2-7; possible D gene TRBD1, 5 bases. Trimming took off 2 bases at V and 2 bases at J, with 17 bases between the two ends. Germline V gene data show CDR1 as SGHKS and CDR2 as YYEKEE (reference sequence). The CDR3 has 16 residues. In DNA, the CDR3 is TGTGCCAGCAGCTTAAAGGGGCTGGCAACCACCTACGAGCAGTACTTC. Translated: CASSLKGLATTYEQYF. The full variable domain, its missing parts supplied by reference TRBV5-5 and TRBJ2-7, is DAGVTQSPTHLIKTRGQQVTLRCSPISGHKSVSWYQQVLGQGPQFIFQYYEKEERGRGNFPDRFSARQFPNYSSELNVNALLLGDSALYLCASSLKGLATTYEQYFGPGTRLTVT.

For the CDR3, the DNA is TGTGCCAGCAGCGTAACATCTAACTATGGCTACACCTTC. Protein: CASSVTSNYGYTF. The gene calls are TRBV9 and TRBJ1-2; D remains unclear. Germline CDR1 is SGDLS and CDR2 is YYNGEE. CDR3 length: 13 amino acids. Deletions cut 1 base from V and 0 bases from J, with 4 bases between.

The chain joins TRBV5-1 to TRBJ1-1; D may be TRBD1 (5 bases). This CDR3 has 15 residues. V was shortened by 3 bases and J by 1 base, with 13 bases between the two germline ends. Germline assignment: CDR1 SGHRS and CDR2 YFSETQ. The CDR3 loop is CASSSSLGGNTEAFF. CDR3 nucleotide sequence: TGCGCCAGCAGCTCTTCTTTGGGGGGGAACACTGAAGCTTTCTTT.

This chain uses TRBV9 with TRBJ2-3, with a possible D match to TRBD2 (7 bases). The CDR3 totals 16 residues. Germline V gene lookup returns CDR1 SGDLS and CDR2 YYNGEE. V lost 3 bases and J lost 5, with 19 bases in between. CDR3 sequence: CASSATHGGAGDTQYF. The CDR3 DNA sequence: TGTGCCAGCAGCGCTACGCATGGGGGGGCGGGAGATACGCAGTATTTT.

This clone is a singleton in its sample. V usage is TRBV18 and J usage is TRBJ1-6; the match to TRBD1 covers 7 bases. Germline CDR1 and CDR2: KGHSH and LQKENI. The CDR3 contains 16 residues. V lost 3 bases to trimming and J lost 5 bases; unmatched junction nucleotides: 7. CDR3: CASSPRQTGHNSPLHF. CDR3 nucleotide sequence: TGTGCCAGCTCACCTCGCCAGACAGGGCATAATTCACCCCTCCACTTT. Using reference TRBV18 and TRBJ1-6 for the parts outside the CDR3, the full variable domain is NAGVMQNPRHLVRRRGQEARLRCSPMKGHSHVYWYRQLPEEGLKFMVYLQKENIIDESGMPKERFSAEFPKEGPSILRIQQVVRGDSAAYFCASSPRQTGHNSPLHFGNGTRLTVT.

The chain joins TRBV30 to TRBJ2-2, with 12 bases lining up with TRBD2. V lost 0 bases and J lost 4; bases outside the gene matches: 3. The CDR3 spans 16 residues. Per the germline V gene, CDR1 is GTSNPN and CDR2 is SVGIG (reference sequence). The CDR3 region is CAWSVRLAGATGELFF. Written as DNA, the CDR3 is TGTGCCTGGAGTGTACGACTAGCGGGGGCCACCGGGGAGCTGTTTTTT.

The J gene is TRBJ1-1, the V gene TRBV3-1 (or the pseudogene TRBV3-2), with a tentative D call TRBD1 (6 bases). CDR3 size: 14 residues. The ends were cut back, 4 bases at V and 1 base at J, with 10 bases in the middle. Germline V gene lookup returns CDR1 LGHDT and CDR2 YNNKEL (reference sequence). The DNA of the CDR3 is TGTGCCAGCAGCCTACAGGGAAAGAACACTGAAGCTTTCTTT. Protein: CASSLQGKNTEAFF.

The V gene is TRBV6-2 or TRBV6-3, the J gene TRBJ2-7; 8 bases agree with TRBD2. The J segment lost 5 bases and the V segment lost 6 bases, leaving 9 bases of the junction unmatched. CDR1 is MNHEY, CDR2 SVGEGT, per germline. This CDR3 has 14 amino acids. The CDR3 sequence: CASSQWSGGDEQYF. CDR3 coding DNA: TGTGCCAGCAGCCAGTGGTCGGGGGGGGACGAGCAGTACTTC.

V gene TRBV11-2 combines with J gene TRBJ2-7, with TRBD1 matching over 7 bases. Germline-derived CDR1 and CDR2 are SGHAT and FQNNGV. Trimming took 6 bases from V and 6 from J; bases not matched to a gene: 11. The CDR3 is 14 residues long. Written as DNA, the CDR3 is TGTGCCAGCAGGCAACCCGGGACAGTCCCCGAGCAGTACTTC. It specifies CASRQPGTVPEQYF.

The chain joins TRBV20-1 to TRBJ1-5; 9 bases are a match to TRBD1. This CDR3 spans 15 amino acids. V lost 3 bases to trimming and J lost 7 bases; unmatched junction nucleotides: 10. CDR1 and CDR2 (germline): DFQATT, SNEGSKA (reference sequence). DNA of the CDR3: TGCAGTGCTAGTCCCCAAGGGACAGGGAACCAGCCCCAGCATTTT. This translates into CSASPQGTGNQPQHF.